This T cell receptor beta chain stems from a study of blood T cell repertoires in COVID-19. About the study: The samples span acute and convalescent COVID-19 from the United States, Italy and Spain.

The V gene end was trimmed by 2 bases and the J gene end by 6 bases; junction bases not matched to a gene: 3. This CDR3 contains 15 residues. Germline V CDR1 and CDR2: SEHNR, FQNEAQ (reference sequence). Method: immunoSEQ multiplex PCR; TCRdb's copy keeps in-frame clones and lacks some. This table holds a few hundred thousand clones, less than 85% found once. Points on this clone: The same CDR3 also results from other DNA sequences found in this sample.

The chain links TRBV7-9 to TRBJ1-6, with TRBD1 identical over 8 bases. This clonotype was obtained from a woman in her late teens or twenties with acute or convalescent COVID-19. The sequenced sample was peripheral blood. The CDR3 DNA reads TGTGCCAGCAGCTTAACTGGACAGGGTAATTCACCCCTCCACTTT. Translating it yields CASSLTGQGNSPLHF.